This record covers a single TCR beta chain. The data are from a study of T-cell reconstitution after alpha-beta-depleted transplantation in children. Germline V gives CDR1 SGHTA, CDR2 FQGNSA. CDR3 length: 15 residues. The V gene lost 5 bases and the J gene lost 2 bases, with 10 bases spanning the gap. The authors prepared the TCRbeta library with unique molecular identifiers. Each CDR3 protein is one row after TCRdb ran MiXCR on the PCR reads. The table lists about 400,000 distinct CDR3 sequences, over 20% of them singletons. This TCR was sampled from a human donor who donated a stem cell graft to a child with acute myeloid leukemia. V is TRBV7-2 and J is TRBJ2-6, with no clear D. Sequences were derived from PBMCs from the stem cell graft donor, sampled from the stem cell graft. The CDR3 DNA reads TGTGCCAGCAGCATACCCTGGGCTGGGGCCAACGTCCTGACTTTC. Translated: CASSIPWAGANVLTF.